The rows below give T cell receptor beta chains drawn from one sample of a study of Graves' ophthalmopathy and Graves' hyperthyroidism. TCRdb analysed the multiplex PCR reads with MiXCR anew, one entry per CDR3 protein. The top ten clones hold more than 8.5% of a sample with approximately 500,000 distinct CDR3 sequences, 13% to 15% of them seen once. Sequences were obtained from blood. Receptor source: a woman under 40 with Graves' ophthalmopathy. CDR3s leave out the opening cysteine and the closing phenylalanine or tryptophan. The order of the fields is V gene, J gene, D gene, CDR3 protein. The D gene is left open where the match is weak.

v_call: TRBV30; j_call: TRBJ1-3; d_call: .; cdr3_aa: AWMGSGNTIY
v_call: TRBV25-1; j_call: TRBJ2-7; d_call: .; cdr3_aa: ASSGDTLYEQY
v_call: TRBV12-5; j_call: TRBJ1-2; d_call: .; cdr3_aa: ASGSWRYGYT
v_call: TRBV27; j_call: TRBJ1-6; d_call: .; cdr3_aa: ASSLGSRVTYNSPLH
v_call: TRBV28; j_call: TRBJ2-7; d_call: TRBD2; cdr3_aa: ASSSAGTSGTGS
v_call: TRBV7-8; j_call: TRBJ2-5; d_call: .; cdr3_aa: ASSYTRQETQY
v_call: TRBV9; j_call: TRBJ2-7; d_call: .; cdr3_aa: ASSARSSSYEQY
v_call: TRBV6-1; j_call: TRBJ2-7; d_call: .; cdr3_aa: ASRAGPGDYEQY
v_call: TRBV12-3/TRBV12-4; j_call: TRBJ2-5; d_call: .; cdr3_aa: ASSLMAVSETQY
v_call: TRBV6-5; j_call: TRBJ2-5; d_call: .; cdr3_aa: ASSPGTPFKDQY
v_call: TRBV27; j_call: TRBJ2-2; d_call: .; cdr3_aa: ASSPERINTGELF
v_call: TRBV5-1; j_call: TRBJ1-2; d_call: .; cdr3_aa: ASVLEAGLRSGGYT
v_call: TRBV11-2; j_call: TRBJ1-1; d_call: .; cdr3_aa: ASSLGVDTEAF
v_call: TRBV28; j_call: TRBJ1-5; d_call: .; cdr3_aa: ASSFHREDQPQH
v_call: TRBV6-2/TRBV6-3; j_call: TRBJ1-5; d_call: .; cdr3_aa: ASSYVWVGNQPQH
v_call: TRBV3-1; j_call: TRBJ1-2; d_call: .; cdr3_aa: ASCQYNPHGYT
v_call: TRBV30; j_call: TRBJ1-5; d_call: .; cdr3_aa: AWSVQGASGNQPQH
v_call: TRBV20-1; j_call: TRBJ1-1; d_call: TRBD1; cdr3_aa: SARSIRTTWTGTSTEAF
v_call: TRBV20-1; j_call: TRBJ1-1; d_call: .; cdr3_aa: SAKGDFENTEAF